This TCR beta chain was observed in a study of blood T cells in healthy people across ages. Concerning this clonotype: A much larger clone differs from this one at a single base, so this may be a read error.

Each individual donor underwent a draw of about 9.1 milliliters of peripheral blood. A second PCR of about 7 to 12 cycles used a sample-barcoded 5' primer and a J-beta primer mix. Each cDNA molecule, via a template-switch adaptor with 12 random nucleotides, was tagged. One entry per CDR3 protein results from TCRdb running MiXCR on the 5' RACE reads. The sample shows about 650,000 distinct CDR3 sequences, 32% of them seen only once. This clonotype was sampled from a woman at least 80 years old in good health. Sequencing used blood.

CDR3: CSAGVPGPYEQYF. CDR3 sequence (DNA): TGCAGTGCAGGCGTCCCGGGACCCTACGAGCAGTACTTC. The chain carries TRBV20-1 and TRBJ2-7, with D possibly called TRBD1 or TRBD2 (5 bases each). The CDR3 runs to 13 residues. The V and J ends lost 6 bases and 2 bases respectively, with 14 bases between them. Germline CDR1 is DFQATT and CDR2 is SNEGSKA (reference sequence).